This record looks at one T cell receptor beta chain sequence and its context. Original methodology: Using reference gene primer amplification, nucleated cell counts were estimated. Assay: immunoSEQ multiplex PCR; the TCRdb copy retains only in-frame clones and omits some. The D gene and trimming were derived from the DNA, and the V and J assignments and clone size from that table. Of some 390,000 clones in the sample, around 87% were seen once. The Seattle patients joined while their infection was active and were tracked longitudinally afterward. The data originate from a study of blood T cell repertoires in COVID-19. Study details: Italy, Spain and the United States were the sources of the convalescent and acute COVID-19 samples. PBMCs, B-cell-depleted T cells, or T cells were the source of the cDNA or gDNA that made up the material.

Between the trimmed V and J ends, which lost 5 bases and 2 bases, there was a span of 13 bases. CDR1 and CDR2 from the germline V gene are SGDLS and YYNGEE. The length of the CDR3 is 14 residues. The chain is built from TRBV9 and TRBJ1-2; D may be TRBD1 (6 bases). Sequenced input: peripheral blood. This clonotype was obtained from a woman between 55 and 75 years old with COVID-19, enrolled during active disease. The CDR3 spells CASRAPQGNYGYTF. Here the CDR3 DNA reads TGTGCCAGCAGGGCCCCTCAGGGGAACTATGGCTACACCTTC.